The TCR beta chain described here comes from a study of PD-1 blockade in classical Hodgkin lymphoma. Broader study findings: Newly diagnosed patients were said to have less baseline TCR diversity than healthy donors did. Causes of the repertoire differences remain undefined, possibly disease activity or prior therapy.

V lost 1 base and J 3 bases, leaving 12 bases between the germline ends. The CDR3 loop spans 15 amino acids. CDR1 and CDR2 (germline): MNHNS, SASEGT. The sample's time point: newly diagnosed, previously untreated cHL patient sample. Magnetic depletion of unwanted cells isolated CD4+ T cells from thawed PBMCs. Newly diagnosed classical Hodgkin lymphoma PBMCs, still untreated, provided the comparison samples. Only one count was recorded for this clone. Its antigen remains unknown. Assay used: immunoSEQ multiplex PCR; TCRdb lists only in-frame clones, some missing. The sample contains about 23,000 clones, approximately 91% of which appear only once.

This chain uses TRBV6-1 with TRBJ1-2; D is undetermined. The sequence was collected from a human donor with classical Hodgkin lymphoma. The material sequenced was CD4+ T cells from blood. The CDR3 DNA reads TGTGCCAGCAGTGAAGGCGGCCACGGGGACTATGGCTACACCTTC. This gives the protein CASSEGGHGDYGYTF.